This TCR beta chain derives from a study of beta chain features in type 1 diabetes. The study, taken as a whole, reports: At VDJ recombination sites, type 1 diabetes patients had fewer insertions and more deleted nucleotides. Short templates might get an advantage during PCR, and this would be equal in patients and controls. Type 1 diabetes patients showed a moderate but significant shortening of TCRB CDR3s in all four CD4+ subsets.

Comment on this clone: The antigen is unknown.

The authors reverse transcribed all of the isolated RNA, so sequencing captured expressed TCRB transcripts. Reads from naive, central memory and regulatory T cell samples averaged around 4 million. Profiled with immunoSEQ multiplex PCR; TCRdb holds only in-frame clones, not every one. This table holds some 190,000 clones, approximately 8.4% found once. The authors sorted CD4+ naive, central memory, regulatory and stem cell-like memory cells via CD45RO/CCR7/CD25/CD127/CD95/CD27. Trimming took 8 bases from V and 4 from J; bases not matched to a gene: 4. This CDR3 spans 12 amino acids. Germline V gene sequence: CDR1 SGHVS, CDR2 FQNEAQ.

Material: central memory CD4+ T cells from blood. V gene TRBV7-8 combines with J gene TRBJ1-2, with 7 bases matching TRBD1. The source is a man aged 18 to 29 with type 1 diabetes. The CDR3 region is CASSNRGYGYTF. CDR3 nucleotide sequence: TGTGCCAGCTCGAACAGGGGCTATGGCTACACCTTC. The full variable domain, with the rest looked up from reference TRBV7-8 and TRBJ1-2, is GAGVSQSPRYKVAKRGQDVALRCDPISGHVSLFWYQQALGQGPEFLTYFQNEAQLDKSGLPSDRFFAERPEGSVSTLKIQRTQQEDSAVYLCASSNRGYGYTFGSGTRLTVV.